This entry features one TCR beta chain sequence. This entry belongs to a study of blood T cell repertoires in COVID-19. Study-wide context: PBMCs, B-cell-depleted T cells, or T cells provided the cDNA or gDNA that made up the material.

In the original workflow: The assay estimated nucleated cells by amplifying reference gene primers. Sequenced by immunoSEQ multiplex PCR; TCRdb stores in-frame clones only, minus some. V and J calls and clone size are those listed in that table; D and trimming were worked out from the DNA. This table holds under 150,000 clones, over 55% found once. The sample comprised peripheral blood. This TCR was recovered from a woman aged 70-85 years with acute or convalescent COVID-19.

CDR3 loop: CASSGIQESNTGELFF. The CDR3 nucleotides read TGTGCCAGCAGCGGTATACAGGAATCGAACACCGGGGAGCTGTTTTTT. The rearrangement links TRBV9 to TRBJ2-2; D is perhaps TRBD1 (5 bases). The CDR3 is 16 amino acids. Germline CDR1 and CDR2: SGDLS and YYNGEE. V was trimmed by 3 bases and J by 0 bases, leaving 12 bases between them.